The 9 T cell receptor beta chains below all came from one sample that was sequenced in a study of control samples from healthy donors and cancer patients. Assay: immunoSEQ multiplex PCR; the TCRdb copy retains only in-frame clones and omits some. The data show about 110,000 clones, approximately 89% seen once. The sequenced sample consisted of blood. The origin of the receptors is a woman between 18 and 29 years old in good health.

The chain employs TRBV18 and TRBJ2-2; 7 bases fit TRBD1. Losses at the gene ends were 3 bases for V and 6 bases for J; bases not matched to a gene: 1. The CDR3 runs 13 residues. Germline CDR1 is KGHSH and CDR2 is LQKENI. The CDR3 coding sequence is TGTGCCAGCTCACCTACAGGGGCCGGGGAGCTGTTTTTT. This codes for CASSPTGAGELFF.

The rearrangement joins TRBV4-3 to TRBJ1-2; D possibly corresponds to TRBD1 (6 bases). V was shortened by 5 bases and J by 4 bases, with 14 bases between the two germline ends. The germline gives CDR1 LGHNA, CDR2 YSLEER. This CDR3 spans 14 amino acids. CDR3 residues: CASSTRGLSYGYTF. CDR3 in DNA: TGCGCCAGCAGCACTCGGGGGCTGAGCTATGGCTACACCTTC.

The CDR3 loop reads CASSNEYNEQFF. In DNA form, the CDR3 reads TGTGCCAGCAGTAACGAGTACAATGAGCAGTTCTTC. The chain employs TRBV6-6 and TRBJ2-1; D gene ambiguous. V was pared by 5 bases and J by 4 bases, with 6 bases between. The CDR3 covers 12 residues. CDR1 MNHNY and CDR2 SVGAGI come from the germline V gene (reference sequence).

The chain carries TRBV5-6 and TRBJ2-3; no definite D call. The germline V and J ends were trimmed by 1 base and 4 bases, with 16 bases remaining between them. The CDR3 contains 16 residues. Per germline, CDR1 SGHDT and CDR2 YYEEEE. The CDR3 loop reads CASSLSPQRSADTQYF. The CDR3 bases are TGTGCCAGCAGCTTGTCGCCCCAGCGCTCGGCAGATACGCAGTATTTT. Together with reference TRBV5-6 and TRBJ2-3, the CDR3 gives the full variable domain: DAGVTQSPTHLIKTRGQQVTLRCSPKSGHDTVSWYQQALGQGPQFIFQYYEEEERQRGNFPDRFSGHQFPNYSSELNVNALLLGDSALYLCASSLSPQRSADTQYFGPGTRLTVL.

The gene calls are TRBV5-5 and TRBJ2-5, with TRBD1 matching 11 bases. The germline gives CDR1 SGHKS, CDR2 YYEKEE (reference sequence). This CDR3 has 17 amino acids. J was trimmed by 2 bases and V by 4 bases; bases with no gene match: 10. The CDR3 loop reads CASSTGTGGATQETQYF. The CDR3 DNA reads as TGTGCCAGCAGCACCGGGACAGGGGGAGCGACACAAGAGACCCAGTACTTC.

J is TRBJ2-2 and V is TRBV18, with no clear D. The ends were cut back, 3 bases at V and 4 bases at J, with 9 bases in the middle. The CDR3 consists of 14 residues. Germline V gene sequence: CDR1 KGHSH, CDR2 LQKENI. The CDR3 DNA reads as TGTGCCAGCTCACCGGAATCCGTCACCGGGGAGCTGTTTTTT. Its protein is CASSPESVTGELFF. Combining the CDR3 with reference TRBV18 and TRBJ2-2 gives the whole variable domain NAGVMQNPRHLVRRRGQEARLRCSPMKGHSHVYWYRQLPEEGLKFMVYLQKENIIDESGMPKERFSAEFPKEGPSILRIQQVVRGDSAAYFCASSPESVTGELFFGEGSRLTVL.

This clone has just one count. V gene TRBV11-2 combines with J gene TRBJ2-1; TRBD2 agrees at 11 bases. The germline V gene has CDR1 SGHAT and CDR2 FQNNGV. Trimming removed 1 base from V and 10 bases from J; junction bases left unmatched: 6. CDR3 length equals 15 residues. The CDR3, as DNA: TGTGCCAGCAGCTTAGTCATAGCGGGAGGGACCGAGCAGTTCTTC. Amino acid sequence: CASSLVIAGGTEQFF.

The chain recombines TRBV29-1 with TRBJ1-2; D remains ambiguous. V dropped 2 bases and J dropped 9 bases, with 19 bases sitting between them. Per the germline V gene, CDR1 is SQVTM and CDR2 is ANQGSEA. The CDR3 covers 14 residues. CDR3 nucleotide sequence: TGCAGCGTTGAATGCGTGGAGGGCCCTTATTGCTACACCTTC. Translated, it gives CSVECVEGPYCYTF.

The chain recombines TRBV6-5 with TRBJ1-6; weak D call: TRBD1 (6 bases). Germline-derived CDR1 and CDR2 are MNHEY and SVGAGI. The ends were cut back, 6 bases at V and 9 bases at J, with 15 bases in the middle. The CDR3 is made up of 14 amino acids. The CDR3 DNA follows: TGTGCCAGCAGGCCGGGCAGGGGAAGTTCACCCCTCCACTTT. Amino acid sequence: CASRPGRGSSPLHF.